Listed below are T cell receptor beta chains from one sample, sequenced in a study of metastatic and nonmetastatic thyroid tumors. Using MiXCR, TCRdb re-called clones from the PCR reads. The sample shows roughly 55,000 clones, around 15% of them seen only once. The material sequenced was blood. These TCRs come from a male donor with papillary thyroid cancer or a benign thyroid nodule (not recorded which). Some clones in this sample may be carry-over from other donors' samples. Each CDR3 is given with its conserved first and last residue. The order of the fields is V gene, clone size, D gene, J gene, CDR3 protein, CDR3 DNA. D genes are given only for firm matches. Clone size is not always given. Where it is, it says once, few, many or a class for expanded clones.

V gene: TRBV9
clone size: many
D gene: NA
J gene: TRBJ1-2
CDR3 protein: CASSTRPENANYGYTF
CDR3 DNA: TGTGCCAGCAGCACCCGACCAGAGAACGCTAACTATGGCTACACCTTC

V gene: TRBV9
clone size: many
D gene: NA
J gene: TRBJ2-2
CDR3 protein: CASSVVTGELFF
CDR3 DNA: TGTGCCAGCAGCGTAGTCACCGGGGAGCTGTTTTTT

V gene: TRBV4-2
clone size: many
D gene: NA
J gene: TRBJ2-7
CDR3 protein: CASSRSYATEEEQYF
CDR3 DNA: TGTGCCAGCAGCCGATCGTACGCGACAGAGGAGGAGCAGTACTTC

V gene: TRBV11-1
clone size: NA
D gene: NA
J gene: TRBJ2-2
CDR3 protein: CASIRRGGDPSGELFF
CDR3 DNA: TGTGCCAGCATCCGTAGGGGGGGCGATCCGTCCGGGGAGCTGTTTTTT

V gene: TRBV6-1
clone size: many
D gene: TRBD1
J gene: TRBJ1-4
CDR3 protein: CASSLGQGREKLFF
CDR3 DNA: TGTGCCAGCAGTCTTGGACAGGGCAGAGAAAAACTGTTTTTT

V gene: TRBV3-1
clone size: NA
D gene: NA
J gene: TRBJ1-6
CDR3 protein: CASRRQATNSPLHF
CDR3 DNA: TGTGCCAGCAGGCGACAGGCAACCAATTCACCCCTCCACTTT

V gene: TRBV10-3
clone size: many
D gene: NA
J gene: TRBJ1-1
CDR3 protein: CAIGYERRSEAFF
CDR3 DNA: TGTGCCATCGGTTACGAGCGACGGTCTGAAGCTTTCTTT

V gene: TRBV7-9
clone size: NA
D gene: NA
J gene: TRBJ1-4
CDR3 protein: CTSSTQDGQSYEKLFF
CDR3 DNA: TGTACCAGCAGCACCCAAGATGGACAGTCCTATGAAAAACTGTTTTTT

V gene: TRBV11-2
clone size: many
D gene: NA
J gene: TRBJ2-5
CDR3 protein: CASSLRPDSSLGTQYF
CDR3 DNA: TGTGCCAGCAGCTTACGGCCCGACAGTAGCCTCGGGACCCAGTACTTC

V gene: TRBV6-1
clone size: medium-sized
D gene: TRBD1
J gene: TRBJ1-1
CDR3 protein: CASSEGGRGGTEAFF
CDR3 DNA: TGTGCCAGCAGTGAAGGGGGCAGGGGGGGCACTGAAGCTTTCTTT

V gene: TRBV18
clone size: NA
D gene: NA
J gene: TRBJ2-3
CDR3 protein: CASSPGTFTDTQYF
CDR3 DNA: TGTGCCAGCTCACCTGGGACATTCACAGATACGCAGTATTTT

V gene: TRBV28
clone size: many
D gene: TRBD2
J gene: TRBJ2-7
CDR3 protein: CATWTSGVYEQYF
CDR3 DNA: TGTGCCACTTGGACTAGCGGGGTCTACGAGCAGTACTTC

V gene: TRBV27
clone size: many
D gene: TRBD1
J gene: TRBJ1-2
CDR3 protein: CASRAGTGRYGYTF
CDR3 DNA: TGTGCCAGCAGGGCCGGGACAGGGAGGTATGGCTACACCTTC

V gene: TRBV10-3
clone size: many
D gene: NA
J gene: TRBJ2-2
CDR3 protein: CAIRTEGPGELFF
CDR3 DNA: TGTGCCATCAGAACGGAGGGGCCCGGGGAGCTGTTTTTT

V gene: TRBV7-2
clone size: many
D gene: NA
J gene: TRBJ1-2
CDR3 protein: CASSLPRYYGYTF
CDR3 DNA: TGTGCCAGCAGCTTACCCCGGTACTATGGCTACACCTTC

V gene: TRBV7-8
clone size: many
D gene: TRBD1
J gene: TRBJ2-5
CDR3 protein: CASSHRDRGTETQYF
CDR3 DNA: TGTGCCAGCAGCCACAGGGACAGGGGGACCGAGACCCAGTACTTC

V gene: TRBV5-1
clone size: many
D gene: TRBD1
J gene: TRBJ2-2
CDR3 protein: CASTPGGTGELFF
CDR3 DNA: TGCGCCAGCACACCAGGGGGTACCGGGGAGCTGTTTTTT

V gene: TRBV20-1
clone size: many
D gene: TRBD2
J gene: TRBJ2-1
CDR3 protein: CSARPTGTSGNNEQFF
CDR3 DNA: TGCAGTGCTAGACCAACCGGGACTAGCGGGAACAATGAGCAGTTCTTC

V gene: TRBV7-2
clone size: many
D gene: NA
J gene: TRBJ1-5
CDR3 protein: CASSLVYDQPQHF
CDR3 DNA: TGTGCCAGCAGCTTAGTATACGATCAGCCCCAGCATTTT

V gene: TRBV6-1
clone size: many
D gene: TRBD2
J gene: TRBJ2-3
CDR3 protein: CASSEFSGGADTQYF
CDR3 DNA: TGTGCCAGCAGTGAATTTAGCGGGGGGGCAGATACGCAGTATTTT

V gene: TRBV20-1
clone size: once
D gene: NA
J gene: TRBJ2-3
CDR3 protein: CSARDPPDTQYF
CDR3 DNA: TGTAGTGCTAGAGATCCCCCGGATACGCAGTATTTT

V gene: TRBV7-2
clone size: many
D gene: NA
J gene: TRBJ1-2
CDR3 protein: CASSLSTSGNYGYTF
CDR3 DNA: TGTGCCAGCAGCTTATCGACCTCTGGGAACTATGGCTACACCTTC

V gene: TRBV6-1
clone size: NA
D gene: NA
J gene: TRBJ2-7
CDR3 protein: CASSEWGALLEQYF
CDR3 DNA: TGTGCCAGCAGTGAATGGGGGGCGCTTCTCGAGCAGTACTTC

V gene: TRBV27
clone size: many
D gene: NA
J gene: TRBJ1-1
CDR3 protein: CASSFDGGGAEAFF
CDR3 DNA: TGTGCCAGCAGTTTTGATGGGGGTGGTGCTGAAGCTTTCTTT

V gene: TRBV5-4
clone size: many
D gene: TRBD1
J gene: TRBJ1-2
CDR3 protein: CASSLGQGQDGYTF
CDR3 DNA: TGTGCCAGCAGCTTAGGACAGGGACAAGATGGCTACACCTTC

V gene: TRBV30
clone size: many
D gene: NA
J gene: TRBJ1-1
CDR3 protein: CAATPLTGNTEAFF
CDR3 DNA: TGTGCCGCCACTCCACTTACAGGGAACACTGAAGCTTTCTTT

V gene: TRBV6-4
clone size: NA
D gene: TRBD2
J gene: TRBJ2-2
CDR3 protein: CASSGRDTGELFF
CDR3 DNA: TGTGCCAGCAGCGGGAGGGACACCGGGGAGCTGTTTTTT

V gene: TRBV19
clone size: NA
D gene: TRBD1
J gene: TRBJ2-7
CDR3 protein: CASSRRQGGYSSPYEQYF
CDR3 DNA: TGTGCCAGTAGTCGTCGACAGGGCGGATATTCTAGCCCCTACGAGCAGTACTTC

V gene: TRBV30
clone size: NA
D gene: TRBD1
J gene: TRBJ2-2
CDR3 protein: CAGRIQGASSGELFF
CDR3 DNA: TGTGCCGGACGAATACAGGGGGCGAGTAGCGGGGAGCTGTTTTTT

V gene: TRBV6-6
clone size: NA
D gene: NA
J gene: TRBJ1-1
CDR3 protein: CASSYFQGTNTESFF
CDR3 DNA: TGTGCCAGCAGTTACTTCCAGGGAACCAACACTGAATCTTTCTTT

V gene: TRBV20-1
clone size: many
D gene: TRBD1
J gene: TRBJ1-2
CDR3 protein: CSRRRGRSYTF
CDR3 DNA: TGCAGCAGGAGGAGGGGGCGTAGCTACACCTTC

V gene: TRBV9
clone size: many
D gene: NA
J gene: TRBJ2-2
CDR3 protein: CASSAELVVGELFF
CDR3 DNA: TGTGCCAGCAGCGCGGAGCTGGTGGTCGGGGAGCTGTTTTTT

V gene: TRBV20-1
clone size: many
D gene: TRBD1
J gene: TRBJ2-3
CDR3 protein: CSARDLRQGRRADTQYF
CDR3 DNA: TGCAGTGCTAGAGATCTTAGACAGGGGAGGAGGGCAGATACGCAGTATTTT

V gene: TRBV5-1
clone size: many
D gene: NA
J gene: TRBJ1-5
CDR3 protein: CASSGGGVGQPQHF
CDR3 DNA: TGCGCCAGCAGCGGTGGGGGGGTTGGTCAGCCCCAGCATTTT

V gene: TRBV5-8
clone size: many
D gene: TRBD1
J gene: TRBJ1-5
CDR3 protein: CASSLAGGYNQPQHF
CDR3 DNA: TGTGCCAGCAGCTTGGCAGGGGGGTACAATCAGCCCCAGCATTTT

V gene: TRBV24-1
clone size: many
D gene: NA
J gene: TRBJ1-5
CDR3 protein: CATSDLGWPQHF
CDR3 DNA: TGTGCCACCAGTGATCTGGGGTGGCCCCAGCATTTT

V gene: TRBV11-1
clone size: many
D gene: TRBD2
J gene: TRBJ2-1
CDR3 protein: CASRPPGRGNINEQFF
CDR3 DNA: TGTGCCAGCAGACCTCCGGGGCGGGGGAACATCAATGAGCAGTTCTTC